This is a list of T cell receptor beta chains from one sample in a study of shared clonotypes between healthy human individuals. TCRdb's copy holds only in-frame clones and misses some; the assay was immunoSEQ multiplex PCR. This sample carries some 2 million clones, approximately 95% of them seen once, and the ten largest clones take 0.1% to 0.15%. Sequencing was done on a sample of naive CD4+ T cells sorted from blood. The receptor source for this set is a man aged 18 to 35 in good health. CDR3s include the opening cysteine and the closing phenylalanine or tryptophan. The order of the fields is CDR3 protein, CDR3 DNA, clone size, D gene, J gene, V gene. A D gene is named only where the DNA matches it firmly. A row's size may be missing; if present it is once, few, many or a size class.

CASSRQGQMAQYF TGTGCCAGCAGCCGCCAGGGACAAATGGCCCAGTACTTC once NA TRBJ2-5 TRBV6-6
CASSLATGVGGYTF TGCGCCAGCAGCTTGGCAACAGGGGTTGGAGGCTACACCTTC NA TRBD1 TRBJ1-2 TRBV5-1
CASSLGRVRGTEAFF TGTGCCAGCAGCTTAGGCAGGGTCAGGGGCACTGAAGCTTTCTTT once NA TRBJ1-1 TRBV11-2
CSVSRQMNTEAFF TGCAGCGTGTCGAGGCAGATGAACACTGAAGCTTTCTTT once NA TRBJ1-1 TRBV29-1
CASSPPSSGETQYF TGTGCCAGCTCACCACCTTCCAGCGGAGAGACCCAGTACTTC NA NA TRBJ2-5 TRBV18
CASSRASGYSYEQYF TGTGCCAGCAGCCGTGCTAGCGGATACTCCTACGAGCAGTACTTC NA TRBD2 TRBJ2-7 TRBV7-2
CASSRVQGRGAEAFF TGCGCCAGCAGCCGGGTGCAAGGCCGGGGCGCTGAAGCTTTCTTT NA NA TRBJ1-1 TRBV5-1
CASSESIFGTDTQYF TGCGCCAGCAGTGAGTCGATCTTTGGCACAGATACGCAGTATTTT once NA TRBJ2-3 TRBV10-2
CASSLSAGNYNEQFF TGCGCCAGCAGCTTGTCGGCGGGGAACTACAATGAGCAGTTCTTC NA NA TRBJ2-1 TRBV5-1
CAISRDRGGEKLFF TGTGCCATCAGTCGGGACAGGGGTGGAGAAAAACTGTTTTTT NA TRBD1 TRBJ1-4 TRBV10-3
CASSPGGGYEQYF TGTGCCAGCAGCCCGGGAGGAGGGTACGAGCAGTACTTC NA TRBD2 TRBJ2-7 TRBV5-6
CASSLEGAHPYEQYF TGCGCCAGCAGCTTGGAGGGGGCCCATCCCTACGAGCAGTACTTC NA TRBD1 TRBJ2-7 TRBV5-1
CASSLGSRGDTQYF TGTGCCAGCAGCTTAGGCAGCAGGGGGGATACGCAGTATTTT NA TRBD1 TRBJ2-3 TRBV5-6
CASSQNPGTGVRETQYF TGCGCCAGCAGCCAAAATCCCGGGACAGGGGTTAGAGAGACCCAGTACTTC NA TRBD1 TRBJ2-5 TRBV4-1
CASSTSGGGFYGYTF TGCGCCAGCAGCACAAGTGGCGGGGGATTTTATGGCTACACCTTC NA NA TRBJ1-2 TRBV5-1
CASSRGQGTVYGYTF TGTGCCAGTAGTCGGGGACAGGGAACTGTGTATGGCTACACCTTC NA TRBD1 TRBJ1-2 TRBV19
CASSLELAGGQHEQFF TGTGCCAGCAGCTTAGAACTAGCGGGAGGACAACATGAGCAGTTCTTC NA TRBD2 TRBJ2-1 TRBV7-2
CATLKGPVSTDTQYF TGTGCCACCTTGAAGGGGCCGGTAAGCACAGATACGCAGTATTTT NA NA TRBJ2-3 TRBV10-3
CSVYRDLNTEAFF TGCAGCGTATACAGGGATTTGAACACTGAAGCTTTCTTT NA NA TRBJ1-1 TRBV29-1
CASSPRQILENQPQHF TGCGCCAGCAGCCCGCGACAGATCCTAGAGAATCAGCCCCAGCATTTT NA NA TRBJ1-5 TRBV4-1
CASSRFWGANTEAFF TGCGCCAGCAGCAGGTTTTGGGGGGCCAACACTGAAGCTTTCTTT NA NA TRBJ1-1 TRBV5-1
CASSEALQAGRETQYF TGTGCCAGCAGTGAAGCGCTTCAGGCAGGACGGGAGACCCAGTACTTC NA NA TRBJ2-5 TRBV2
CASLTGDRVYEQYF TGTGCCAGCCTCACTGGGGACAGGGTCTACGAGCAGTACTTC NA TRBD1 TRBJ2-7 TRBV6-5
CASRGVSGKETQYF TGCGCCAGCAGGGGGGTTAGCGGAAAAGAGACCCAGTACTTC NA NA TRBJ2-5 TRBV5-1
CASSPGTGGNTEAFF TGTGCCAGCAGTCCCGGGACAGGGGGGAACACTGAAGCTTTCTTT NA TRBD1 TRBJ1-1 TRBV27
CAISDTSNNEQFF TGTGCCATCAGTGACACTTCCAACAATGAGCAGTTCTTC NA NA TRBJ2-1 TRBV10-3
CASSDGRYGYTF TGTGCCAGCAGTGACGGCCGCTATGGCTACACCTTC NA NA TRBJ1-2 TRBV6-4
CASSPTELGGKNIQYF TGTGCCAGCTCACCCACCGAGTTGGGGGGCAAAAACATTCAGTACTTC NA NA TRBJ2-4 TRBV18
CASSFWSGQGSNQPQHF TGTGCCAGCAGTTTCTGGAGTGGGCAGGGATCGAATCAGCCCCAGCATTTT NA NA TRBJ1-5 TRBV27
CASSLTSYEQYF TGTGCCAGCAGCCTCACCTCCTACGAGCAGTACTTC once NA TRBJ2-7 TRBV6-6
CASSTPWAGFQYGYTF TGTGCCAGTAGTACCCCCTGGGCAGGGTTCCAATATGGCTACACCTTC few NA TRBJ1-2 TRBV19
CASSQDPPGTGDTDTQYF TGTGCCAGCAGCCAAGACCCCCCCGGGACAGGAGACACAGATACGCAGTATTTT NA TRBD1 TRBJ2-3 TRBV11-2
CASSDGTRGTPLHF TGTGCCAGCAGTGACGGGACACGCGGTACACCCCTCCACTTT few NA TRBJ1-6 TRBV6-1
CAITPSFEATEAFF TGTGCCATCACGCCATCGTTCGAGGCCACTGAAGCTTTCTTT NA NA TRBJ1-1 TRBV10-3
CASSHGQWQNSPLHF TGCGCCAGCAGCCACGGACAGTGGCAGAATTCACCCCTCCACTTT once NA TRBJ1-6 TRBV4-1
CASSPPAGGRNSPLHF TGTGCCAGCTCACCACCGGCAGGGGGCCGGAATTCACCCCTCCACTTT NA TRBD1 TRBJ1-6 TRBV18
CASTWGRGLVGGELFF TGTGCCAGCACCTGGGGCAGGGGGCTGGTTGGCGGGGAGCTGTTTTTT NA TRBD1 TRBJ2-2 TRBV7-2
CASSTLDRDDYGYTF TGTGCCAGTAGTACCCTAGACAGGGACGACTATGGCTACACCTTC NA TRBD1 TRBJ1-2 TRBV19
CASSLDTGNTIYF TGCGCCAGCAGCCTGGACACTGGAAACACCATATATTTT NA NA TRBJ1-3 TRBV5-1
CASSAGVGTAGNTIYF TGTGCCAGCAGCGCAGGCGTAGGGACGGCTGGAAACACCATATATTTT once NA TRBJ1-3 TRBV9
CASSLVVGGHNEQFF TGTGCCAGCAGCTTAGTAGTTGGGGGTCACAATGAGCAGTTCTTC NA NA TRBJ2-1 TRBV11-2
CASSKRLAELAKNIQYF TGTGCCAGCTCTAAAAGGTTGGCAGAACTAGCCAAAAACATTCAGTACTTC NA NA TRBJ2-4 TRBV19
CAWSKGIGNTIYF TGTGCCTGGAGTAAAGGAATTGGAAACACCATATATTTT NA NA TRBJ1-3 TRBV30
CASSAFSQGTDTQYF TGTGCCAGCAGTGCTTTTAGCCAAGGCACAGATACGCAGTATTTT NA NA TRBJ2-3 TRBV6-1
CASSLNRASNSPLHF TGTGCCAGCAGTTTAAACAGGGCGAGCAATTCACCCCTCCACTTT NA NA TRBJ1-6 TRBV28
CASSYGGSSYEQYF TGTGCCAGCAGTTATGGGGGGTCTTCCTACGAGCAGTACTTC NA NA TRBJ2-7 TRBV28
CASSLQTGANTEAFF TGTGCCAGCAGCTTACAAACAGGGGCGAACACTGAAGCTTTCTTT NA TRBD1 TRBJ1-1 TRBV7-2
CASSDSNYGYTF TGTGCCAGCAGCGATTCTAACTATGGCTACACCTTC NA NA TRBJ1-2 TRBV6-6
CAWRTTASTDTQYF TGTGCCTGGAGGACGACTGCTAGCACAGATACGCAGTATTTT NA NA TRBJ2-3 TRBV30
CASREELYMNTEAFF TGCGCCAGCAGAGAGGAGCTCTACATGAACACTGAAGCTTTCTTT NA NA TRBJ1-1 TRBV5-1
CASGGSASYEQYF TGTGCCAGCGGGGGGTCGGCATCCTACGAGCAGTACTTC NA NA TRBJ2-7 TRBV6-5
CASNPGPKNTEAFF TGTGCCAGCAACCCCGGACCTAAGAACACTGAAGCTTTCTTT few NA TRBJ1-1 TRBV6-1
CASSPGTGEYVDEQYF TGTGCCAGCAGCCCGGGGACAGGGGAATATGTCGACGAGCAGTACTTC once TRBD1 TRBJ2-7 TRBV7-6
CSGKDNNIQYF TGCAGCGGGAAGGACAACAACATTCAGTACTTC NA NA TRBJ2-4 TRBV29-1
CASSPGQGARNEQYF TGTGCCAGCTCACCCGGACAGGGGGCGCGAAACGAGCAGTACTTC NA TRBD1 TRBJ2-7 TRBV18
CASSVTSGGGPDTQYF TGCGCCAGCAGCGTAACTAGCGGGGGAGGCCCAGATACGCAGTATTTT once TRBD2 TRBJ2-3 TRBV5-1
CASSPMVRNEQFF TGTGCCAGCAGTCCTATGGTTCGCAATGAGCAGTTCTTC once NA TRBJ2-1 TRBV6-1